This T cell receptor (beta chain) came from a study of technical replicates of blood from a few donors. Losses at the gene ends were 5 bases for V and 4 bases for J; bases not matched to a gene: 4. This CDR3 is built from 13 residues. From germline, CDR1 is MNHNY and CDR2 SVGAGI (reference sequence). The protocol was immunoSEQ multiplex PCR, while the TCRdb copy is restricted to in-frame clones and leaves out a portion. The table has 65,000 to 85,000 clones, roughly 98% seen once. The clonotype comes from a human donor in good health. The specimen sequenced was T cells isolated from PBMCs. The V call is TRBV6-6, the J call TRBJ1-2, with 7 bases that match TRBD1. CDR3 protein: CASSVDRTYGYTF. CDR3 DNA sequence: TGTGCCAGCAGTGTGGACAGGACCTATGGCTACACCTTC.